A single sample gave rise to the 19 T cell receptor beta chains below, sequenced in a study of tissue T cells after allogeneic stem cell transplantation. Measured with immunoSEQ multiplex PCR; TCRdb has only the in-frame clones, and not every one. The sample shows around 3,400 clones, under 70% of them seen only once. The sample here was tissue from the right colon, taken at autopsy. All receptors derive from a male donor at least 60 years old with lung cancer.

This clone showed up just once. The rearrangement links TRBV11-2 to TRBJ1-3, with TRBD1 identical over 9 bases. V shed 5 bases and J 3 bases; nucleotides not matched to a gene: 5. The CDR3 runs to 15 residues. Germline CDR1 reads SGHAT; CDR2 reads FQNNGV. The CDR3 DNA follows: TGTGCCAGCAGCCCGGGGACAGGGCATGGAAACACCATATATTTT. It yields the protein CASSPGTGHGNTIYF.

The V call is TRBV18, the J call TRBJ2-7; D is perhaps TRBD2 (6 bases). Germline lookup yields CDR1 KGHSH and CDR2 LQKENI. Trimming removed 5 bases from V and 2 bases from J, with 13 bases in between. The CDR3 covers 14 residues. The chain's CDR3 is CASSGGVGAYEQYF. CDR3 nucleotide sequence: TGTGCCAGCTCAGGCGGGGTCGGAGCCTACGAGCAGTACTTC.

V and J are TRBV30 and TRBJ2-1; TRBD2 agrees at 7 bases. Per germline, CDR1 GTSNPN and CDR2 SVGIG (reference sequence). The CDR3 loop spans 14 amino acids. Trimming at V came to 2 bases and at J to 10 bases, leaving 11 bases not matched to a gene. The CDR3 bases are TGTGCCTGGAGTTCTACGGGACTACGGATCGAGCAGTTCTTC. Its translation is CAWSSTGLRIEQFF.

This clone was detected once. The rearrangement uses TRBV24-1 and TRBJ2-3, with D perhaps given as TRBD1 or TRBD2 (5 bases each). Germline CDR1 is KGHDR and CDR2 is SFDVKD. V lost 3 bases and J lost 0, with 9 bases in between. The CDR3 is made up of 15 amino acids. The CDR3 DNA reads as TGTGCCACCAGTGATGCCGGGGCTAGCACAGATACGCAGTATTTT. Its protein is CATSDAGASTDTQYF.

The V call is TRBV28, the J call TRBJ1-6; no clear D. Germline V gives CDR1 MDHEN, CDR2 SYDVKM. V was shortened by 8 bases and J by 0 bases, with 11 bases between the two germline ends. This CDR3 has 15 residues. Here the CDR3 reads CASYRSSSYNSPLHF. The CDR3 DNA follows: TGTGCCAGCTACCGGTCGAGCTCCTATAATTCACCCCTCCACTTT.

This rearrangement joins TRBV11-3 to TRBJ2-3; a weak D match, TRBD1 (5 bases). The V gene's germline CDR1 is SGHNT and CDR2 YENEEA. The CDR3 runs 13 residues. V was cut by 5 bases and J by 2 bases, with 8 bases left in between. CDR3 sequence: CASSPTATDTQYF. As DNA, the CDR3 is TGTGCCAGCAGCCCGACAGCCACAGATACGCAGTATTTT.

This rearrangement joins TRBV30 to TRBJ1-6; D might be TRBD1 (6 bases). Germline CDR1 and CDR2: GTSNPN and SVGIG (reference sequence). Trimming removed 2 bases at V and 9 bases at J, with 17 bases between. The CDR3 runs 15 residues. CDR3 sequence reads: CAWSYLRQGTSPLHF. Written as DNA, the CDR3 is TGTGCCTGGAGTTACCTCCGGCAGGGGACTTCACCCCTCCACTTT.

The J gene is TRBJ1-1, the V gene TRBV4-1, with unresolved D. The CDR3 is made up of 15 amino acids. The ends were cut back, 4 bases at V and 3 bases at J, with 15 bases in the middle. CDR1 MGHRA and CDR2 YSYEKL come from the germline V gene. In nucleotides, the CDR3 is TGCGCCAGCAGCCTCGGAACGACGAGGGACACTGAAGCTTTCTTT. Translating it yields CASSLGTTRDTEAFF.

The rearrangement links TRBV4-1 to TRBJ1-6; maybe TRBD1 (6 bases). Germline values: CDR1 MGHRA, CDR2 YSYEKL. The CDR3 totals 15 residues. V gave up 0 bases and J gave up 5 bases, with 8 bases separating them. The CDR3 bases are TGCGCCAGCAGCCAAGACCAGGGGAATAATTCACCCCTCCACTTT. It specifies CASSQDQGNNSPLHF.

This clone was observed once. V gene TRBV28 combines with J gene TRBJ1-5; no firm D call. V lost 6 bases and J 6 bases, leaving 18 bases between the germline ends. This CDR3 region has 15 residues. The germline CDR1 and CDR2 sequences are MDHEN and SYDVKM. CDR3 loop: CASSPPPTWGQPQHF. The CDR3 nucleotides are TGTGCCAGCAGCCCTCCCCCTACCTGGGGTCAGCCCCAGCATTTT.

The chain uses TRBV28 and TRBJ1-6; TRBD1 might be the D (6 bases). The CDR3 is 16 amino acids. Between the trimmed V and J ends, which lost 6 bases and 10 bases, there was a span of 22 bases. Germline V lookup: CDR1 MDHEN, CDR2 SYDVKM. CDR3 protein: CASRPTGQTINSPLHF. CDR3 DNA sequence: TGTGCCAGCAGACCTACAGGACAGACGATTAACTCACCCCTCCACTTT.

The DNA for the CDR3 is TGTGCCAGCAGTTCAAGGGACAACTCCTACGAGCAGTACTTC. Translated, it gives CASSSRDNSYEQYF. This chain links TRBV27 with TRBJ2-7; tentative D call: TRBD1 (6 bases). Per the germline V gene, CDR1 is MNHEY and CDR2 is SMNVEV (reference sequence). The V end was cut by 4 bases, the J end by 0 bases, with 10 bases between. The CDR3 length is 14 residues.

The chain has TRBV12-3 or TRBV12-4 and TRBJ2-5, with D uncertain. Trimming stripped 6 bases from V and 2 bases from J, with 4 bases between. This CDR3 is built from 11 residues. This CDR3 is CASRNQETQYF. DNA for the CDR3: TGTGCCAGCAGAAATCAAGAGACCCAGTACTTC.

This clone was detected only a few times. The gene calls are TRBV30 and TRBJ2-7; no clear D gene. With 1 base removed from V and 2 bases from J, the gap between germline ends came to 15 bases. This CDR3 is 15 amino acids long. Germline V gene lookup returns CDR1 GTSNPN and CDR2 SVGIG (reference sequence). CDR3 in DNA: TGTGCCTGGAGTGCGGTAAGGGAAGGACCCTACGAGCAGTACTTC. Amino acids: CAWSAVREGPYEQYF. The full variable domain, with the rest looked up from reference TRBV30 and TRBJ2-7, is SQTIHQWPATLVQPVGSPLSLECTVEGTSNPNLYWYRQAAGRGLQLLFYSVGIGQISSEVPQNLSASRPQDRQFILSSKKLLLSDSGFYLCAWSAVREGPYEQYFGPGTRLTVT.

V is TRBV6-5 and J is TRBJ2-3; 10 bases line up with TRBD2. Germline lookup yields CDR1 MNHEY and CDR2 SVGAGI. The CDR3 sequence is 15 residues long. With 6 bases clipped from V and 4 bases from J, the junction kept 7 bases outside the gene matches. This CDR3 reads CASRGLAGAPDTQYF. The CDR3 DNA follows: TGTGCCAGCAGGGGTCTAGCGGGGGCACCAGATACGCAGTATTTT.

In its sample, this clone was seen once. CDR3 coding DNA: TGTGCCAGCAGCCCCCGACTAGCGGGGGCAACAGATACGCAGTATTTT. Protein sequence: CASSPRLAGATDTQYF. The V and J genes are TRBV11-2 and TRBJ2-3; 12 bases map to TRBD2. The CDR3 covers 16 residues. Per germline, CDR1 SGHAT and CDR2 FQNNGV. J gave up 3 bases and V 5 bases, and 6 bases lay outside the gene matches.

The CDR3 DNA is TGTGCCAGCAGCTTAGCCAGCGGGAGGTCAGATACGCAGTATTTT. Protein sequence: CASSLASGRSDTQYF. The V gene is TRBV7-9, the J gene TRBJ2-3; 9 bases match TRBD2. CDR1 and CDR2 (germline): SEHNR, FQNEAQ (reference sequence). The CDR3 has 15 amino acids. V gave up 0 bases and J gave up 4 bases; unmatched junction bases: 2.

The chain links TRBV5-1 to TRBJ2-1, with 11 bases aligning to TRBD1. There are 16 residues in the CDR3. Germline assignment: CDR1 SGHRS and CDR2 YFSETQ. Trimming removed 2 bases from V and 5 bases from J; junction bases left unmatched: 6. The chain's CDR3 is CASSFRGQGGNNEQFF. The DNA for the CDR3 is TGCGCCAGCAGCTTCCGGGGACAGGGGGGGAACAATGAGCAGTTCTTC.

Within the sample, this clone is large. This sequence joins TRBV5-1 and TRBJ2-7; 8 bases are shared with TRBD2. V lost 4 bases, J lost 2 bases, and 8 bases stayed unmatched. The CDR3 runs 15 residues. Germline values: CDR1 SGHRS, CDR2 YFSETQ. The CDR3 protein is CASSPRLARPYEQYF. CDR3 nucleotide sequence: TGCGCCAGCAGCCCGCGACTAGCGAGACCCTACGAGCAGTACTTC.